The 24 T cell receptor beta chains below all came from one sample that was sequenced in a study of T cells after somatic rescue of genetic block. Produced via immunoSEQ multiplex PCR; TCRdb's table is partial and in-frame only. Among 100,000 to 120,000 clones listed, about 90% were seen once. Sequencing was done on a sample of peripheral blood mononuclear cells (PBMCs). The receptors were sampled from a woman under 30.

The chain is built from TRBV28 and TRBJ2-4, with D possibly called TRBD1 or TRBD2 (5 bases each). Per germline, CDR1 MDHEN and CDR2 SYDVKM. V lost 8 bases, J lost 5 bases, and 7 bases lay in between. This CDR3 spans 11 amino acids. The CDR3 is CASGDQNIQYF. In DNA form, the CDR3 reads TGTGCCAGCGGGGACCAAAACATTCAGTACTTC. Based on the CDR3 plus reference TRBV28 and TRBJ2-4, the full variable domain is DVKVTQSSRYLVKRTGEKVFLECVQDMDHENMFWYRQDPGLGLRLIYFSYDVKMKEKGDIPEGYSVSREKKERFSLILESASTNQTSMYLCASGDQNIQYFGAGTRLSVL.

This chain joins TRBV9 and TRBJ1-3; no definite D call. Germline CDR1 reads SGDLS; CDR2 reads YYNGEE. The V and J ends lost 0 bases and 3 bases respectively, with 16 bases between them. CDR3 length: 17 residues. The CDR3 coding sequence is TGTGCCAGCAGCGTAGGAGGCAGCATAAGCGGTGGAAACACCATATATTTT. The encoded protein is CASSVGGSISGGNTIYF.

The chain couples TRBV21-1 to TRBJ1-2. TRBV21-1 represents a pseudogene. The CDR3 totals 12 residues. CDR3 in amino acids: CARVIINYGYTF. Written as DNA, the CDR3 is TGTGCCAGGGTTATCATTAACTATGGCTACACCTTC.

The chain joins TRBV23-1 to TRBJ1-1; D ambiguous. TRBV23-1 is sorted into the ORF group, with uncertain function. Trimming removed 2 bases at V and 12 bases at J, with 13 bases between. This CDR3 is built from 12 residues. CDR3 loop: CASSQDIDVSFF. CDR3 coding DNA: TGCGCCAGCAGTCAAGATATAGACGTGTCTTTCTTT.

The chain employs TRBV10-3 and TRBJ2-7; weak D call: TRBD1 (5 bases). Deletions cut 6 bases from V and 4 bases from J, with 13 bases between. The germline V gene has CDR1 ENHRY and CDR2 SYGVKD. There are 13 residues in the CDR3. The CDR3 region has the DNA TGTGCCATCAGACAGGCCCTCCTTTACGAGCAGTACTTC. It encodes CAIRQALLYEQYF.

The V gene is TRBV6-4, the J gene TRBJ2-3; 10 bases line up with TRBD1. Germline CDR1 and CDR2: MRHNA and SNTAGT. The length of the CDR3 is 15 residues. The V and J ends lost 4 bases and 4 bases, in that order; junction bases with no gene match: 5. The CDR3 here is CASSGGTGESDTQYF. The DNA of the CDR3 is TGTGCCAGCAGTGGAGGGACAGGGGAGTCAGATACGCAGTATTTT.

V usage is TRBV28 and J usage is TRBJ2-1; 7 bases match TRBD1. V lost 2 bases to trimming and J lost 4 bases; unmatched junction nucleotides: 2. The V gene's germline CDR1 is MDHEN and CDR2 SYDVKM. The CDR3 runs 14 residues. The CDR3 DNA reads TGTGCCAGCAGTTTAGGGACAGAATACAATGAGCAGTTCTTC. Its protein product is CASSLGTEYNEQFF. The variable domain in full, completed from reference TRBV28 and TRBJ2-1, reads DVKVTQSSRYLVKRTGEKVFLECVQDMDHENMFWYRQDPGLGLRLIYFSYDVKMKEKGDIPEGYSVSREKKERFSLILESASTNQTSMYLCASSLGTEYNEQFFGPGTRLTVL.

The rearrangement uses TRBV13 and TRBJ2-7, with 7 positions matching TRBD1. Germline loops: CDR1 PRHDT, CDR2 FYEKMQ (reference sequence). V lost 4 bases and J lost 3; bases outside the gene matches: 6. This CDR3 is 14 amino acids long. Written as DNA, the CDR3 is TGTGCCAGCAGCTCCGGGACAGCGTTCTACGAGCAGTACTTC. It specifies CASSSGTAFYEQYF.

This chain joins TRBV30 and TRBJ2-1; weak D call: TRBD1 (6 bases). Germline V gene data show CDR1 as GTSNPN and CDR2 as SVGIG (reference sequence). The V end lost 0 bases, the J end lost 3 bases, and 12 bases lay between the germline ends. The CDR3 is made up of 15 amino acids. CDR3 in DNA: TGTGCCTGGAGTGTAACAGGGTCGTTCTACAATGAGCAGTTCTTC. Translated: CAWSVTGSFYNEQFF.

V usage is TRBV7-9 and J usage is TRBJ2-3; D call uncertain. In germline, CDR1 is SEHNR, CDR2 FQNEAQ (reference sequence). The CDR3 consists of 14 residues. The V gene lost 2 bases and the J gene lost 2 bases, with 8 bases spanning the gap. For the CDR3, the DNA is TGTGCCAGCAGCTTACAGGCCTTCACAGATACGCAGTATTTT. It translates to CASSLQAFTDTQYF.

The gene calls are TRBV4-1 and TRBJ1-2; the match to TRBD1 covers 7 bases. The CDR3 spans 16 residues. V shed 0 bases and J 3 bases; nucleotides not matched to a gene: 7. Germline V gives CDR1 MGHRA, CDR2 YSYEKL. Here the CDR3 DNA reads TGCGCCAGCAGCCAAGAAAGGACAGGAAGGTACTATGGCTACACCTTC. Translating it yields CASSQERTGRYYGYTF.

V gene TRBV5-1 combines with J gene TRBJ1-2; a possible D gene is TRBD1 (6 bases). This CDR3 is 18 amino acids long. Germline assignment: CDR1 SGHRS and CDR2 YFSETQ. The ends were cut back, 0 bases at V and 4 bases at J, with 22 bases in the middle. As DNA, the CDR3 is TGCGCCAGCAGCTTGGGTCCGCCCCTGGGGGCTAGGGTCTATGGCTACACCTTC. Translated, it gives CASSLGPPLGARVYGYTF. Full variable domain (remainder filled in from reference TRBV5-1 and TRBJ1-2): KAGVTQTPRYLIKTRGQQVTLSCSPISGHRSVSWYQQTPGQGLQFLFEYFSETQRNKGNFPGRFSGRQFSNSRSEMNVSTLELGDSALYLCASSLGPPLGARVYGYTFGSGTRLTVV.

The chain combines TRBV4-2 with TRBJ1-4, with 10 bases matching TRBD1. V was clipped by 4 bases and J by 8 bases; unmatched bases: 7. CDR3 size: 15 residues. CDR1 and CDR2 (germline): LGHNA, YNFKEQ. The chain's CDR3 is CASSLSGTGVEKLFF. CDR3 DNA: TGTGCCAGCAGCCTGTCCGGGACAGGGGTCGAAAAACTGTTTTTT.

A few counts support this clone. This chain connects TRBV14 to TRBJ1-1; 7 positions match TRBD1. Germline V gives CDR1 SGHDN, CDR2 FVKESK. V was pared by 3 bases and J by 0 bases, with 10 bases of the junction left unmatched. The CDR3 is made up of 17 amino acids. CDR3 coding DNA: TGTGCCAGCAGCCACCGGACAGGAGCCCTCCTGAACACTGAAGCTTTCTTT. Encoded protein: CASSHRTGALLNTEAFF.

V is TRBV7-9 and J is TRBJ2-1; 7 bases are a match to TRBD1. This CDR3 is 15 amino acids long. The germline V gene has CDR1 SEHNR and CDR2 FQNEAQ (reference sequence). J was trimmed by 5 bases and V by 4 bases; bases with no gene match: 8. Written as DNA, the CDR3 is TGTGCCAGCAGCTCACCGGGACAGCTAAACAATGAGCAGTTCTTC. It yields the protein CASSSPGQLNNEQFF. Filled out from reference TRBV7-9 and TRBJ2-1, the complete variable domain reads DTGVSQNPRHKITKRGQNVTFRCDPISEHNRLYWYRQTLGQGPEFLTYFQNEAQLEKSRLLSDRFSAERPKGSFSTLEIQRTEQGDSAMYLCASSSPGQLNNEQFFGPGTRLTVL.

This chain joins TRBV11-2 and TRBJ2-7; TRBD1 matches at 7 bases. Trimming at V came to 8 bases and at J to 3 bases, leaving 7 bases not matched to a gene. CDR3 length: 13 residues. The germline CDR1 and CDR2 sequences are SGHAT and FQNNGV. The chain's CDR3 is CASSQPGGYEQYF. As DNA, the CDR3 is TGTGCCAGCTCCCAGCCAGGGGGCTACGAGCAGTACTTC.

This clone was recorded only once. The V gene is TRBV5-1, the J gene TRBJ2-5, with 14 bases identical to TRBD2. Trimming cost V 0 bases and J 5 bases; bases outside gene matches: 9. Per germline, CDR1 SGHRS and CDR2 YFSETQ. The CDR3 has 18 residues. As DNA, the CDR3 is TGCGCCAGCAGCTTGGCTACGGGACTAGCGGGGGCCAGTGAGACCCAGTACTTC. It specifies CASSLATGLAGASETQYF.

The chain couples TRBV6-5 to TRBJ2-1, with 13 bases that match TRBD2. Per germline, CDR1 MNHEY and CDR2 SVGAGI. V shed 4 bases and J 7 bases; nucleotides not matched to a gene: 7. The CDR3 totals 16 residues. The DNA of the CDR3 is TGTGCCAGCAGTTCCACGGGACTAGCGGGGAGAAATGAGCAGTTCTTC. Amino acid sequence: CASSSTGLAGRNEQFF.

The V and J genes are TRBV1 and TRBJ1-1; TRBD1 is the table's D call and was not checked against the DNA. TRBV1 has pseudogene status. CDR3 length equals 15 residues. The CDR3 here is CTSSQRTGLGTEAFF. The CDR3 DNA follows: TGCACCAGCAGCCAGAGGACAGGGCTGGGCACTGAAGCTTTCTTT.

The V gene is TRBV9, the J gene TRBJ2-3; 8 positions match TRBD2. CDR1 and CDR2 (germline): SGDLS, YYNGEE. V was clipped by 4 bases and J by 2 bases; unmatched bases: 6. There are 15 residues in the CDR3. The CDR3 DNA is TGTGCCAGCAGCATTCTAGCGGGCTCCACAGATACGCAGTATTTT. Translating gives CASSILAGSTDTQYF.

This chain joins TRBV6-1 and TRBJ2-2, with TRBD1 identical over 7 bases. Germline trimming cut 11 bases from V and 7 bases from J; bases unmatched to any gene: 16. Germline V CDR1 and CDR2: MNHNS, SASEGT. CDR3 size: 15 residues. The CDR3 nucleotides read TGTGCCGGACGACCGGACAGGTCGTTAGGCGGGGAGCTGTTTTTT. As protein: CAGRPDRSLGGELFF.

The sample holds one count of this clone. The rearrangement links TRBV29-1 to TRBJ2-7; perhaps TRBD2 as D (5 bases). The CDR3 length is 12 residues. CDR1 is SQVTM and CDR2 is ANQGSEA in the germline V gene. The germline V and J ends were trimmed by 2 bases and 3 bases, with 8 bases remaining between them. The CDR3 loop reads CSVEIRDYEQYF. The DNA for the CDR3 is TGCAGCGTTGAAATCCGGGACTACGAGCAGTACTTC.

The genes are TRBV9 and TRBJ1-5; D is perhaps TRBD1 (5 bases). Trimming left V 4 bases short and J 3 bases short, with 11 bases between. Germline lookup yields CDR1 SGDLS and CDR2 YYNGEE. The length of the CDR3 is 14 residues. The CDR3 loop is CASSRRGINQPQHF. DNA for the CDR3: TGTGCCAGCAGCCGCCGGGGCATCAATCAGCCCCAGCATTTT.

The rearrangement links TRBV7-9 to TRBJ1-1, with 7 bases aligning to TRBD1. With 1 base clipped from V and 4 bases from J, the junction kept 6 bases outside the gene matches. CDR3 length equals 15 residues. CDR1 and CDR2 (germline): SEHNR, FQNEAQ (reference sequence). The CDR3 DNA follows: TGTGCCAGCAGCTTAGACGGGACAGAGGTCACTGAAGCTTTCTTT. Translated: CASSLDGTEVTEAFF.